A selection of T cell receptor beta chains follows, all from one sample in a study of blood T cell repertoires in COVID-19. Method: immunoSEQ multiplex PCR; TCRdb's copy keeps in-frame clones and lacks some. Among fewer than 250,000 clones listed, over 75% were seen once. The sequencing input was peripheral blood. The receptors were gathered from a woman aged 45-65 years with acute or convalescent COVID-19. CDR3s include the opening cysteine and the closing phenylalanine or tryptophan. A D gene is named only where the DNA matches it firmly. The size entry is marked missing in some rows and otherwise reads once, few, many or a size class.

CDR3	DNA	D	V	length	size	J
CASSFQGATEAFF	TGTGCCAGCAGTTTCCAGGGGGCGACTGAAGCTTTCTTT	TRBD1	TRBV6-5	13	.	TRBJ1-1
CASSPGGGLIYGYTF	TGTGCCAGCTCTCCAGGGGGCGGTTTAATCTATGGCTACACCTTC	TRBD1	TRBV28	15	.	TRBJ1-2
CASSYSGGGANEQFF	TGTGCCAGCAGTTACTCTGGCGGGGGGGCCAATGAGCAGTTCTTC	TRBD2	TRBV6-5	15	.	TRBJ2-1
CASSLWTSGVSTDTQYF	TGTGCCAGCAGTTTGTGGACTAGCGGAGTTAGCACAGATACGCAGTATTTT	TRBD2	TRBV28	17	.	TRBJ2-3
CASSIRLAQGHEQYF	TGTGCCAGTAGTATTCGACTGGCACAGGGCCACGAGCAGTACTTC	.	TRBV19	15	once	TRBJ2-7
CASSLQGWYTEAFF	TGTGCCAGCAGCTTACAGGGGTGGTACACTGAAGCTTTCTTT	TRBD1	TRBV6-5	14	once	TRBJ1-1
CASSIVGTGKNEQFF	TGTGCCAGTAGTATCGTAGGGACAGGGAAGAATGAGCAGTTCTTC	TRBD1	TRBV19	15	.	TRBJ2-1
CASSTLGQGRTEQYF	TGTGCCAGTAGTACCCTGGGACAGGGAAGAACCGAGCAGTACTTC	TRBD1	TRBV19	15	once	TRBJ2-7
CASSRRQGYEQYF	TGTGCCAGCAGCAGAAGACAGGGGTACGAGCAGTACTTC	TRBD1	TRBV11-2	13	.	TRBJ2-7
CASSPTRQGAAEQFF	TGTGCCAGCAGCCCCACGAGACAGGGGGCGGCTGAGCAGTTCTTC	TRBD1	TRBV5-4	15	once	TRBJ2-1
CASREISGTSGTQETQYF	TGTGCCAGCAGGGAGATATCCGGGACTAGCGGGACACAAGAGACCCAGTACTTC	TRBD2	TRBV27	18	once	TRBJ2-5
CASSFYLGGPETQYF	TGCGCCAGCAGCTTCTACCTCGGGGGGCCAGAGACCCAGTACTTC	.	TRBV5-1	15	.	TRBJ2-5
CAWSLPGLHPSDEQFF	TGTGCCTGGAGTCTCCCGGGACTACACCCATCCGATGAGCAGTTCTTC	TRBD2	TRBV30	16	few	TRBJ2-1
CASSLGGTNTEAFF	TGTGCCAGCTCACTCGGGGGGACGAACACTGAAGCTTTCTTT	.	TRBV18	14	.	TRBJ1-1
CASSAGQTGAGGNTIYF	TGCGCCAGCAGCGCCGGACAGACAGGGGCGGGAGGAAACACCATATATTTT	TRBD1	TRBV5-1	17	few	TRBJ1-3
CAWSPPGQGAYGQYF	TGTGCCTGGAGTCCGCCGGGACAGGGGGCCTACGGGCAGTACTTC	TRBD1	TRBV30	15	.	TRBJ2-7
CASSPPTVADIQYF	TGTGCCAGCTCACCACCGACAGTAGCGGACATTCAGTACTTC	.	TRBV18	14	.	TRBJ2-4
CAWSRSYRGGSTEAFF	TGTGCCTGGAGTCGAAGTTACAGGGGTGGTAGCACTGAAGCTTTCTTT	TRBD1	TRBV30	16	.	TRBJ1-1
CASRPRGASSYEQYF	TGTGCCAGCAGGCCCCGGGGAGCGTCTTCCTACGAGCAGTACTTC	.	TRBV11-3	15	.	TRBJ2-7
CSVERTALNTDTQYF	TGCAGCGTTGAACGGACAGCCTTGAACACAGATACGCAGTATTTT	.	TRBV29-1	15	.	TRBJ2-3
CASSPMSGTGYTF	TGTGCCAGCAGCCCAATGTCCGGGACAGGCTACACCTTC	.	TRBV12-3/TRBV12-4	13	.	TRBJ1-2
CASSVGRGAKGYTF	TGTGCCAGCAGTGTCGGTCGGGGGGCGAAAGGCTACACCTTC	.	TRBV28	14	.	TRBJ1-2
CASSHSEGRYSPLHF	TGCGCCAGCAGCCATTCCGAGGGCAGGTATTCACCCCTCCACTTT	.	TRBV4-3	15	once	TRBJ1-6
CASSYSGGLEAFF	TGTGCCAGCAGTTACTCAGGGGGTCTGGAAGCTTTCTTT	.	TRBV6-5	13	.	TRBJ1-1
CASSPGQGRGNTIYF	TGTGCCAGCAGCCCAGGACAGGGGAGAGGAAACACCATATATTTT	TRBD1	TRBV9	15	.	TRBJ1-3
CASSHPQGPGELFF	TGTGCCAGCAGTCATCCTCAGGGGCCCGGGGAGCTGTTTTTT	.	TRBV2	14	few	TRBJ2-2
CASSLIGGNTEAFF	TGCGCCAGCAGCTTGATCGGAGGGAACACTGAAGCTTTCTTT	.	TRBV5-1	14	.	TRBJ1-1
CASSGVYEQYF	TGTGCCAGCAGCGGAGTCTACGAGCAGTACTTC	.	TRBV27	11	.	TRBJ2-7
CASILQGTDNSPLHF	TGTGCCAGCATTCTACAGGGAACGGATAATTCACCCCTCCACTTT	.	TRBV2	15	once	TRBJ1-6